Listed here are 9 T cell receptor beta chains from one sample, sequenced in a study of cytomegalovirus exposure and HLA in healthy donors. Assay used: immunoSEQ multiplex PCR; TCRdb lists only in-frame clones, some missing. This sample has fewer than 200,000 clones, with roughly 84% found just once. Sequencing used PBMCs. These receptors were taken from a young woman in good health and CMV-seropositive.

The chain joins TRBV25-1 to TRBJ1-4; no definite D call. The germline gives CDR1 MGHDK, CDR2 SYGVNS. V was trimmed by 5 bases and J by 2 bases, leaving 15 bases between them. The CDR3 has 16 amino acids. CDR3 DNA: TGTGCCAGCAGTTCTTACGGGGTGGGGACTAATGAAAAACTGTTTTTT. This gives the protein CASSSYGVGTNEKLFF.

This clone was observed a few times. This chain joins TRBV7-9 and TRBJ1-6, with D possibly being TRBD1 (6 bases). This CDR3 spans 14 amino acids. Germline V gene data show CDR1 as SEHNR and CDR2 as FQNEAQ (reference sequence). Trimming pared 3 bases from V and 9 bases from J, leaving 12 bases between. The CDR3 DNA reads TGTGCCAGCAGCTTGGTGGACAGCAGTTCACCCCTCCACTTT. This sequence encodes CASSLVDSSSPLHF.

DNA of the CDR3: TGTGCCAGCAGTTCAGGGGGCGCTCACAATGAGCAGTTCTTC. Residues: CASSSGGAHNEQFF. This rearrangement joins TRBV6-5 to TRBJ2-1; 8 nucleotides line up with TRBD1. CDR1 MNHEY and CDR2 SVGAGI come from the germline V gene. Trimming removed 4 bases from V and 5 bases from J; junction bases left unmatched: 4. The CDR3 loop spans 14 amino acids.

This chain uses TRBV5-1 with TRBJ2-7; TRBD2 matches at 9 bases. V was pared by 4 bases and J by 4 bases, with 12 bases of the junction left unmatched. The CDR3 covers 16 residues. Germline V gene lookup returns CDR1 SGHRS and CDR2 YFSETQ. CDR3 nucleotide sequence: TGCGCCAGCAGCCGGCTAGGCGGGGGGGAAAGGTACGAGCAGTACTTC. As protein: CASSRLGGGERYEQYF.

The CDR3 bases are TGTGCCAGTAGTACAGGGACTAGCTTCACAGATACGCAGTATTTT. Translating gives CASSTGTSFTDTQYF. V gene TRBV19 combines with J gene TRBJ2-3, with 9 bases fitting TRBD2. The CDR3 is 15 amino acids. Germline lookup yields CDR1 LNHDA and CDR2 SQIVND (reference sequence). The ends lost 4 bases at V and 2 bases at J; junction bases unmatched: 4.

The V and J genes are TRBV5-6 and TRBJ2-2; possibly TRBD2 for D (5 bases). The CDR3 has 14 residues. Looked up from germline, CDR1 is SGHDT and CDR2 is YYEEEE. Trimming cost V 2 bases and J 9 bases, with 14 bases left between them. The CDR3 DNA reads as TGTGCCAGCAGCTTAGATGTGCTAGCTCGGGAGCTGTTTTTT. It encodes CASSLDVLARELFF.

This chain uses TRBV5-4 with TRBJ2-5; maybe TRBD1 (6 bases). Trimming pared 3 bases from V and 1 base from J, leaving 10 bases between. This CDR3 spans 14 amino acids. Per germline, CDR1 SGHNT and CDR2 YYREEE (reference sequence). For the CDR3, the DNA is TGTGCCAGCAGCTCACCACAGGGCCAAGAGACCCAGTACTTC. Its translation is CASSSPQGQETQYF.

This clone appeared once. The rearrangement uses TRBV7-3 and TRBJ2-3, with TRBD1 matching over 12 bases. J lost 2 bases, V lost 4 bases, and 4 bases had no gene match. The CDR3 covers 16 residues. Germline loops: CDR1 SGHTA, CDR2 FQGTGA. The CDR3 DNA reads as TGTGCCAGCAGCTCGGGACAGGGGGCGAACACAGATACGCAGTATTTT. Its protein product is CASSSGQGANTDTQYF. Using reference TRBV7-3 and TRBJ2-3 for the parts outside the CDR3, the full variable domain is GAGVSQTPSNKVTEKGKYVELRCDPISGHTALYWYRQSLGQGPEFLIYFQGTGAADDSGLPNDRFFAVRPEGSVSTLKIQRTERGDSAVYLCASSSGQGANTDTQYFGPGTRLTVL.

The chain joins TRBV4-3 to TRBJ2-1; D ambiguous. The CDR3 extends over 15 amino acids. V lost 1 base, J lost 4 bases, and 11 bases lay in between. The germline V gene encodes CDR1 LGHNA and CDR2 YSLEER. The CDR3 DNA reads as TGCGCCAGCAGCCAAGGCCACGGAGAATACAATGAGCAGTTCTTC. Protein product: CASSQGHGEYNEQFF.